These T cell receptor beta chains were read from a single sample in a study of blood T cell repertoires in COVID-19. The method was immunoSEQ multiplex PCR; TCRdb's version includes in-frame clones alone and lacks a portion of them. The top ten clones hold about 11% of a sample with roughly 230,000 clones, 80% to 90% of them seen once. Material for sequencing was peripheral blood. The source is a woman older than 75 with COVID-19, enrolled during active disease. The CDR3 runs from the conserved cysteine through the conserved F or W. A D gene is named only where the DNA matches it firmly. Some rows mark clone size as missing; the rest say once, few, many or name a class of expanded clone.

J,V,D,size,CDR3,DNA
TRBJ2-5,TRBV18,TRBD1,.,CASSGTGKETQYF,TGTGCCAGCTCAGGGACAGGGAAAGAGACCCAGTACTTC
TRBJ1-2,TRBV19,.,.,CASSGLSDNYGYTF,TGTGCCAGTAGTGGGCTCAGTGATAACTATGGCTACACCTTC
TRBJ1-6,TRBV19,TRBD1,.,CASRWTGKNSPLHF,TGTGCCAGCCGGTGGACAGGGAAGAATTCACCCCTCCACTTT
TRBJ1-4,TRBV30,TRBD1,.,CAWRPPYRGENEKLFF,TGTGCCTGGAGACCCCCCTACAGGGGCGAGAATGAAAAACTGTTTTTT
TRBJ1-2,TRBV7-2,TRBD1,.,CASSLVGGQKGVVFGYTF,TGTGCCAGCAGCTTAGTAGGGGGACAGAAAGGGGTGGTTTTTGGCTACACCTTC
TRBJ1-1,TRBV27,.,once,CASRVQVLNTEAFF,TGTGCCTCTCGAGTACAGGTTTTGAACACTGAAGCTTTCTTT
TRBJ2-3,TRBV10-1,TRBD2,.,CASSESGGGSTDTQYF,TGCGCCAGCAGTGAGTCCGGCGGGGGGTCCACAGATACGCAGTATTTT
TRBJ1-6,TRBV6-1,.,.,CASSEVSRVGNSPLHF,TGTGCCAGCAGTGAAGTCAGCAGGGTGGGGAATTCACCCCTCCACTTT
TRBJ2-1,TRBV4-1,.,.,CASSPKGGVSFEQFF,TGCGCCAGCAGCCCAAAGGGGGGGGTTTCATTTGAGCAGTTCTTC
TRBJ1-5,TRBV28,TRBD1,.,CASNPEGAVQPQHF,TGTGCCAGCAACCCCGAGGGGGCCGTTCAGCCCCAGCATTTT
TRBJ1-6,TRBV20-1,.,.,CSARDFPPLHF,TGCAGTGCTAGAGACTTCCCACCCCTCCACTTT
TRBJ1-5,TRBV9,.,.,CASSVGPNSNQPQHF,TGTGCCAGCAGCGTAGGGCCGAATAGCAATCAGCCCCAGCATTTT
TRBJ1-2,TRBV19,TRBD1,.,CASSAGTGGRIYTF,TGTGCCAGTAGTGCGGGGACAGGGGGACGGATCTACACCTTC
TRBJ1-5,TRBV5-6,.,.,CASSRRGLVNQPQHF,TGTGCCAGCAGCCGAAGAGGTTTGGTTAATCAGCCCCAGCATTTT
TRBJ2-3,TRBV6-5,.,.,CATTITDTQYF,TGTGCCACCACAATCACAGATACGCAGTATTTT
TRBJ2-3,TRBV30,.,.,CAWSNRGTDTQYF,TGTGCCTGGAGTAACAGGGGCACAGATACGCAGTATTTT
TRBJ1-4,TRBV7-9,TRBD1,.,CASSSLRGQGNEKLFF,TGTGCCAGCAGCTCTCTTCGGGGACAGGGGAATGAAAAACTGTTTTTT
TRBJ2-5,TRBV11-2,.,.,CASSPRTSQETQYF,TGTGCCAGCAGCCCCCGGACAAGTCAAGAGACCCAGTACTTC
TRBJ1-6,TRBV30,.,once,CAWRPGWNSPLHF,TGTGCCTGGAGACCTGGCTGGAATTCACCCCTCCACTTT
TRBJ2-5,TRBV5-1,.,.,CASSLRTAQETQYF,TGCGCCAGCAGCTTGCGGACAGCACAAGAGACCCAGTACTTC
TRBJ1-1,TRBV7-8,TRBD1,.,CASSWGQANTEAFF,TGTGCCAGCAGCTGGGGACAGGCGAACACTGAAGCTTTCTTT
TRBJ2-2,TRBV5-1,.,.,CASSLDRAPNTGELFF,TGCGCCAGCAGCTTGGACAGGGCTCCGAACACCGGGGAGCTGTTTTTT
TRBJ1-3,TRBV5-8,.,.,CASSSTVPTYSGNTIYF,TGTGCCAGCAGCTCGACAGTCCCCACTTACTCTGGAAACACCATATATTTT
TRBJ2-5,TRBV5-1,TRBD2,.,CASSLRGTSGQETQYF,TGCGCCAGCAGCTTGAGGGGGACTAGCGGGCAAGAGACCCAGTACTTC
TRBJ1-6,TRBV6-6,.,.,CASSYLSGDRSSPLHF,TGTGCCAGCAGTTACCTGTCGGGGGATAGAAGTTCACCCCTCCACTTT
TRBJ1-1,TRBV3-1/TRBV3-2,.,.,CASSQGTASNTEAFF,TGTGCCAGCAGCCAAGGAACAGCATCGAACACTGAAGCTTTCTTT
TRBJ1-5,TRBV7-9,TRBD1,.,CASSFTGDQPQHF,TGTGCCAGCAGCTTTACAGGGGACCAGCCCCAGCATTTT